The next 7 T cell receptor beta chains were all read from a single sample in a study of blood T cells in healthy people across ages. PCR was performed a second time for 7 to 11 cycles using a sample-barcoded 5' primer and a J-beta primer mix. TCRdb re-derived calls from the 5' RACE reads in MiXCR, one entry per CDR3 protein. The sample includes fewer than 1,000,000 distinct CDR3 sequences, about 45% of them seen just once. The sample taken for sequencing was blood. The receptors here all came from a man older than 75 in good health.

There are a few counts of this clonotype. The chain uses TRBV3-1 and TRBJ2-3; no clear D gene. The V gene lost 0 bases and the J gene lost 5 bases, with 3 bases spanning the gap. Per germline, CDR1 LGHDT and CDR2 YNNKEL (reference sequence). This CDR3 comprises 12 residues. The CDR3 bases are TGTGCCAGCAGCCAAGACGTAGATACGCAGTATTTT. Protein sequence: CASSQDVDTQYF.

This clonotype was recorded a few times. In nucleotides, the CDR3 is TGTGCCAGCTCACCCGGGACTAGTGGCTCTGGGGCCAACGTCCTGACTTTC. It translates to CASSPGTSGSGANVLTF. The chain joins TRBV18 to TRBJ2-6; TRBD2 matches 8 bases. With 3 bases clipped from V and 0 bases from J, the junction kept 4 bases outside the gene matches. Germline V lookup: CDR1 KGHSH, CDR2 LQKENI. This CDR3 has 17 residues.

This sequence joins TRBV12-3 or TRBV12-4 and TRBJ2-2, with D possibly being TRBD2 (6 bases). This CDR3 contains 15 residues. V gave up 3 bases and J gave up 1 base, with 9 bases separating them. CDR3 DNA sequence: TGTGCCAGCAGTTTGCTGCGGGAGAACACCGGGGAGCTGTTTTTT. This gives the protein CASSLLRENTGELFF.

J is TRBJ2-3 and V is TRBV2, with 11 bases identical to TRBD2. Germline CDR1 and CDR2: SNHLY and FYNNEI. Germline trimming cut 9 bases from V and 1 base from J; bases unmatched to any gene: 12. The CDR3 sequence is 17 residues long. CDR3 region: CASKTSGAQGGTDTQYF. CDR3 DNA sequence: TGTGCCAGTAAGACTAGCGGGGCACAGGGGGGCACAGATACGCAGTATTTT.

The chain combines TRBV29-1 with TRBJ2-2; 7 nucleotides align to TRBD1. This CDR3 comprises 16 residues. Germline CDR1 and CDR2: SQVTM and ANQGSEA. CDR3: CTTSLIGQGDTGELFF. The CDR3 DNA reads as TGCACCACGTCGCTTATTGGGCAGGGGGACACCGGGGAGCTGTTTTTT.

This clonotype has more than one count but fewer than ten. The rearrangement links TRBV11-2 to TRBJ2-1; 10 bases agree with TRBD2. The CDR3 length is 18 residues. Losses at the gene ends were 2 bases for V and 1 base for J; bases not matched to a gene: 8. CDR1 and CDR2 (germline): SGHAT, FQNNGV. The CDR3, as DNA: TGTGCCAGCAGCTTAAATCCCCCGGGACTAGCGTCCTACAATGAGCAGTTCTTC. It is translated as CASSLNPPGLASYNEQFF.

The rearrangement links TRBV30 to TRBJ2-5; D unresolved. The germline CDR1 and CDR2 sequences are GTSNPN and SVGIG (reference sequence). The CDR3 extends over 13 amino acids. Between the trimmed V and J ends, which lost 4 bases and 12 bases, there was a span of 21 bases. CDR3 DNA sequence: TGTGCCTGGACTATCGGTGTAATAGGAGTTGAGTACTTC. The encoded protein is CAWTIGVIGVEYF.